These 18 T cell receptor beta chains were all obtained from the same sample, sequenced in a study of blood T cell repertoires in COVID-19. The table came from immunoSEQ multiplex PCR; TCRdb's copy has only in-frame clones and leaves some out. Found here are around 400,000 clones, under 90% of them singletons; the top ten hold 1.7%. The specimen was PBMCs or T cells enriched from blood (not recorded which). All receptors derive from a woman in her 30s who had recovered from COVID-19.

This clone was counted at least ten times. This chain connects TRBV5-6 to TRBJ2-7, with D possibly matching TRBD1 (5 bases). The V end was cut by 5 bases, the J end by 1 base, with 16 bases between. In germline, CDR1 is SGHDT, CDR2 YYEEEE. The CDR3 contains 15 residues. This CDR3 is CASRLNKGFSYEQYF. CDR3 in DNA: TGTGCCAGCAGGTTGAACAAGGGGTTTTCCTACGAGCAGTACTTC. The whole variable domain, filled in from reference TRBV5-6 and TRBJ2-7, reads DAGVTQSPTHLIKTRGQQVTLRCSPKSGHDTVSWYQQALGQGPQFIFQYYEEEERQRGNFPDRFSGHQFPNYSSELNVNALLLGDSALYLCASRLNKGFSYEQYFGPGTRLTVT.

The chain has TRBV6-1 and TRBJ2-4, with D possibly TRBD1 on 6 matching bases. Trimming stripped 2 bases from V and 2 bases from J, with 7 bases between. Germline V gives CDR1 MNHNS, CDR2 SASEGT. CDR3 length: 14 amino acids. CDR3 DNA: TGTGCCAGCAGTGAACAGGGGACCAAAAACATTCAGTACTTC. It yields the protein CASSEQGTKNIQYF.

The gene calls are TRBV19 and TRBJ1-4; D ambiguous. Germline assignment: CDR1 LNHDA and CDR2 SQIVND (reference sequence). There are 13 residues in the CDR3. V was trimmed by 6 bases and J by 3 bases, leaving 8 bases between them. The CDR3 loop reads CASRLAANEKLFF. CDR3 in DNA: TGTGCCAGTAGACTCGCTGCTAATGAAAAACTGTTTTTT.

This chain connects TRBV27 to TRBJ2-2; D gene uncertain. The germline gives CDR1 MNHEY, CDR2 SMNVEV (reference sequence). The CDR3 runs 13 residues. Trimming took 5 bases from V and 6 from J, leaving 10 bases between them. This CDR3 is CASSPQAAGELFF. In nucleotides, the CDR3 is TGTGCCAGCAGTCCCCAAGCCGCCGGGGAGCTGTTTTTT.

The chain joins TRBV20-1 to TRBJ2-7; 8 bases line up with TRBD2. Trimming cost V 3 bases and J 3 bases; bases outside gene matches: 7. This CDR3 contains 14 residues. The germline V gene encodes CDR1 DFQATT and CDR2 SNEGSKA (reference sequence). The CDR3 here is CSASRRGVDYEQYF. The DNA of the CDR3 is TGCAGTGCTAGTCGGCGGGGGGTAGACTACGAGCAGTACTTC.

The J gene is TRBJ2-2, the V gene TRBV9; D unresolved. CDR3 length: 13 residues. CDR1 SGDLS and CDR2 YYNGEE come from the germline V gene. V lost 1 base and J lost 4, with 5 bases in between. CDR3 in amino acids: CASSVTVTGELFF. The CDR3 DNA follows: TGTGCCAGCAGCGTAACGGTCACCGGGGAGCTGTTTTTT.

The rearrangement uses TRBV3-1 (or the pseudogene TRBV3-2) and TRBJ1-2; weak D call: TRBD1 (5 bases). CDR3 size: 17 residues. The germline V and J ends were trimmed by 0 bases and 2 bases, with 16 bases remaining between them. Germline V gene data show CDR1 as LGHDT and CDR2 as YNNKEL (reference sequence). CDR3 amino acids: CASSQEGPGPGNYGYTF. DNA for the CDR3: TGTGCCAGCAGCCAAGAAGGGCCAGGGCCTGGCAACTATGGCTACACCTTC.

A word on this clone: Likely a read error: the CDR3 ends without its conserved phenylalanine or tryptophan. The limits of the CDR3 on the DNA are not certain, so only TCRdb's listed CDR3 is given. The CDR3 loop reads CASSQDLAGRQ. The chain is built from TRBV3-1 (or the pseudogene TRBV3-2) and TRBJ1-6. Germline V gene data show CDR1 as LGHDT and CDR2 as YNNKEL (reference sequence). The CDR3 is 11 amino acids long, termini counted.

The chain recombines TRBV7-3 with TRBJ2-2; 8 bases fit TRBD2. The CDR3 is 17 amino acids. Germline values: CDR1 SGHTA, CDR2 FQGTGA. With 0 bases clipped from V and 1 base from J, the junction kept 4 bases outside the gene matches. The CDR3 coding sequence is TGTGCCAGCAGCTTAACGGTGCTAGCGGGGAACACCGGGGAGCTGTTTTTT. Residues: CASSLTVLAGNTGELFF.

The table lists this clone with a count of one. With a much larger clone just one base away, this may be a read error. CDR3 nucleotides: TGTGCCAGCAGCTCCGGGACAGGGACCTACGAGCAGTACTTC. Residues: CASSSGTGTYEQYF. V and J are TRBV5-6 and TRBJ2-7; 9 nucleotides agree with TRBD1. Losses at the gene ends were 3 bases for V and 2 bases for J; bases not matched to a gene: 3. This CDR3 contains 14 residues. CDR1 SGHDT and CDR2 YYEEEE come from the germline V gene.

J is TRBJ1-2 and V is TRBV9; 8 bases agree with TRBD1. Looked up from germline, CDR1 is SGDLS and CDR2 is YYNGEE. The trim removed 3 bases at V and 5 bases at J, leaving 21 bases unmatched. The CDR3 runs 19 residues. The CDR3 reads CASSASPEVDRAMEYGYTF. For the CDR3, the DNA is TGTGCCAGCAGCGCGAGCCCGGAGGTGGACAGGGCGATGGAATATGGCTACACCTTC. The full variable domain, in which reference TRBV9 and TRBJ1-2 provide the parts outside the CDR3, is DSGVTQTPKHLITATGQRVTLRCSPRSGDLSVYWYQQSLDQGLQFLIQYYNGEERAKGNILERFSAQQFPDLHSELNLSSLELGDSALYFCASSASPEVDRAMEYGYTFGSGTRLTVV.

CDR3 nucleotides: TGTGCCAGCAGCTTGGGACTGTCCACAGATACGCAGTATTTT. Residues: CASSLGLSTDTQYF. The chain recombines TRBV7-6 with TRBJ2-3; D perhaps matches TRBD2 (6 bases). CDR3 length equals 14 residues. The germline V and J ends were trimmed by 3 bases and 2 bases, with 9 bases remaining between them. Per the germline V gene, CDR1 is SGHVS and CDR2 is FNYEAQ.

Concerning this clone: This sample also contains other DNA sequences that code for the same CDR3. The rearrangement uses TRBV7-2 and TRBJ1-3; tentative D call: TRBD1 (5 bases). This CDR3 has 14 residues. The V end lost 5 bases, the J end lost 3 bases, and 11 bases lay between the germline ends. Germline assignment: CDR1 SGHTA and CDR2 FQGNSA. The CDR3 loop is CASSPTGGGNTIYF. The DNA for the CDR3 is TGTGCCAGCAGCCCCACCGGGGGTGGAAACACCATATATTTT.

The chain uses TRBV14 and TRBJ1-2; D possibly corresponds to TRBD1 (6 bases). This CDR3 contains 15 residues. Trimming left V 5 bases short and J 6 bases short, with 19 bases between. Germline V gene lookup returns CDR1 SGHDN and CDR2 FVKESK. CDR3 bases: TGTGCCAGCAGCAAATGGGGGGGCGCAGGCGATGGCTACACCTTC. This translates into CASSKWGGAGDGYTF.

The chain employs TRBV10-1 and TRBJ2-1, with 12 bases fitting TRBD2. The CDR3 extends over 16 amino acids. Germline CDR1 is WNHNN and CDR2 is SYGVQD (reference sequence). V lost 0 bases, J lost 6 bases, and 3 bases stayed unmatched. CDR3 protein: CASSESTSGSFNEQFF. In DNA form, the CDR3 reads TGCGCCAGCAGTGAGTCGACTAGCGGGAGCTTCAATGAGCAGTTCTTC.

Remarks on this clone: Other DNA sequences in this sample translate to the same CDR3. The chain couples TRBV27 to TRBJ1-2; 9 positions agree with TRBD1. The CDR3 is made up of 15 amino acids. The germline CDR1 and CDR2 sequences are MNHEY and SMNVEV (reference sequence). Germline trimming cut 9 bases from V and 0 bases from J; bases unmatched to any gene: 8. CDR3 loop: CASSPDRGTNYGYTF. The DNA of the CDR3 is TGTGCCAGTAGTCCTGACAGGGGGACTAACTATGGCTACACCTTC.

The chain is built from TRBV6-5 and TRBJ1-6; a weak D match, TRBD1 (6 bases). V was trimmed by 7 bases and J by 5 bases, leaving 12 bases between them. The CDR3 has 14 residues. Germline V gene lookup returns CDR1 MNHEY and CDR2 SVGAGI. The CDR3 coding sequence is TGTGCCAGCACCAGGACAGCAGATAATTCACCCCTCCACTTT. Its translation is CASTRTADNSPLHF.

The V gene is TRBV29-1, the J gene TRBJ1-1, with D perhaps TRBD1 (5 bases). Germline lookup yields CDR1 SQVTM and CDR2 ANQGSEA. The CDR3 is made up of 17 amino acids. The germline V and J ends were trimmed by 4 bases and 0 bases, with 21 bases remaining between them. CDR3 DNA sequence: TGCAGCGTTGGAGGTCCGGGGGACGGGTACTTGAACACTGAAGCTTTCTTT. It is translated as CSVGGPGDGYLNTEAFF.